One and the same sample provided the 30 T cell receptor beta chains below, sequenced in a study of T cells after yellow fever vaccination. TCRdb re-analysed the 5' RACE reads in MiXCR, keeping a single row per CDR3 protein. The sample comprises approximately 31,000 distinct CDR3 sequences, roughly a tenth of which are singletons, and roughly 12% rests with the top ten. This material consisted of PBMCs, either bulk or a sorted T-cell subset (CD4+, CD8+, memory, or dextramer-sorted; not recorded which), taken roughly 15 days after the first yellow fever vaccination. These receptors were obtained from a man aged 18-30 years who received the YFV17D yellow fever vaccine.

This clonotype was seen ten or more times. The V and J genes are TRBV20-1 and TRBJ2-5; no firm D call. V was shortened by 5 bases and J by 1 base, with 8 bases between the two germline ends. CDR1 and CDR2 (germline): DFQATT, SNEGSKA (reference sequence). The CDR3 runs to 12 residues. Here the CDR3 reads CSALWSQETQYF. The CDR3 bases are TGCAGTGCTCTCTGGAGCCAAGAGACCCAGTACTTC.

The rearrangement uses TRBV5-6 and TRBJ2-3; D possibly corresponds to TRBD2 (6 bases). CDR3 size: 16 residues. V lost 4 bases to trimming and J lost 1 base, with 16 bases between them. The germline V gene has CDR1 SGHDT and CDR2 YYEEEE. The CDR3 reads CASSPSRWGGTDTQYF. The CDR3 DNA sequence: TGTGCCAGCAGCCCCTCTAGGTGGGGGGGCACAGATACGCAGTATTTT.

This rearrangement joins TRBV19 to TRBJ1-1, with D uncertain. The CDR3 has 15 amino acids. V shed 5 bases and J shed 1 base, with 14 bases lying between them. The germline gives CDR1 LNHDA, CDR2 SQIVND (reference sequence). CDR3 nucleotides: TGTGCCAGTAGTGCGGGCCCTGCTAAGAACACTGAAGCTTTCTTT. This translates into CASSAGPAKNTEAFF.

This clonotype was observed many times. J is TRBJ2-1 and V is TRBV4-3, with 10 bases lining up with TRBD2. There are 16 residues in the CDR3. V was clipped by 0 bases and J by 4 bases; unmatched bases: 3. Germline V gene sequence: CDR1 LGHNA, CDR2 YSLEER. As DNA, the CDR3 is TGCGCCAGCAGCCAAGAGGTAGCGGGGGGTTACAATGAGCAGTTCTTC. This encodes CASSQEVAGGYNEQFF.

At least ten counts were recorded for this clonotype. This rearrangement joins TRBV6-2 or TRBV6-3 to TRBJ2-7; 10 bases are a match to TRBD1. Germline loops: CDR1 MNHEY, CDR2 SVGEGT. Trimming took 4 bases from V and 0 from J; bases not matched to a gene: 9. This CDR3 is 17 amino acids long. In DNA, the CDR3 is TGTGCCAGCAGTTTCCCGGGACAGGGGATGGGCTCCTACGAGCAGTACTTC. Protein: CASSFPGQGMGSYEQYF.

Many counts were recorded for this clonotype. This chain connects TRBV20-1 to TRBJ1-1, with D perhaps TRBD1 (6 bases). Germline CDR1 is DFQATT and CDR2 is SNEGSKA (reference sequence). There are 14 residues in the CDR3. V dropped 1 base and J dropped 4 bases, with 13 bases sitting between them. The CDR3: CSARAGQRPTEAFF. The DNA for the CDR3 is TGCAGTGCTAGAGCCGGACAGAGGCCCACTGAAGCTTTCTTT.

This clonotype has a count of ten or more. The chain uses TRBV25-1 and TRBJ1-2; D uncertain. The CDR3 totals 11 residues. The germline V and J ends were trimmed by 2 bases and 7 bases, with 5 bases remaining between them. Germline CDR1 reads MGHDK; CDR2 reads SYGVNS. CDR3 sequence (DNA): TGTGCCAGCAGTGAACCTCGTGGCTACACCTTC. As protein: CASSEPRGYTF.

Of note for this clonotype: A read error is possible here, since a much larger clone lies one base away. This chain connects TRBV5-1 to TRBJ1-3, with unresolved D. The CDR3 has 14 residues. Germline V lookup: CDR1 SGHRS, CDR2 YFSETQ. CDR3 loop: CASSLGVAGNSIYF. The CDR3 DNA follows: TGCGCCAGCAGCTTGGGGGTTGCTGGAAACTCCATATATTTT.

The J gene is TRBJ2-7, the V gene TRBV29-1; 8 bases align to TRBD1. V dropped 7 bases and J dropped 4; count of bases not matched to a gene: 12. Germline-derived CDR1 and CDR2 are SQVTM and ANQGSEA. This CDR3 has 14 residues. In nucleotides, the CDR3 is TGCAGCGCTAAAGGACAGGGAGCTTTATACGAGCAGTACTTC. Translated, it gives CSAKGQGALYEQYF.

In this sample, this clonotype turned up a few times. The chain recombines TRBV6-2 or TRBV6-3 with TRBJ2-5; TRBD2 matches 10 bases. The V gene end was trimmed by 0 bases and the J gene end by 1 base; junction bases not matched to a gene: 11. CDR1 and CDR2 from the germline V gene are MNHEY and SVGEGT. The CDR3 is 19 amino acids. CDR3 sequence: CASSYSKLRGLALQETQYF. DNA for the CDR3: TGTGCCAGCAGTTACTCGAAGCTTCGGGGACTAGCGCTCCAAGAGACCCAGTACTTC.

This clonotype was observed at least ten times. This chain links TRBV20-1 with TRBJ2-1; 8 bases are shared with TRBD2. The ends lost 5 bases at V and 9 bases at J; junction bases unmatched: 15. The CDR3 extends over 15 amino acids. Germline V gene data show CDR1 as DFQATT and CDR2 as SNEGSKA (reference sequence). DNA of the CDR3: TGCAGTGCTGCGACCGGGACTAGTAATCTCGGTGAGCAGTTCTTC. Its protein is CSAATGTSNLGEQFF.

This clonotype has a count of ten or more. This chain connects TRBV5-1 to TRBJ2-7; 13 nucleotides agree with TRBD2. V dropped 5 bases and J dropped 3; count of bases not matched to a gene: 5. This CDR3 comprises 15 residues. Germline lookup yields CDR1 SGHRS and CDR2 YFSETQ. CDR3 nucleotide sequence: TGCGCCAGCAGTCCGGGACTAGCGGGACACTACGAGCAGTACGTC. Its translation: CASSPGLAGHYEQYV.

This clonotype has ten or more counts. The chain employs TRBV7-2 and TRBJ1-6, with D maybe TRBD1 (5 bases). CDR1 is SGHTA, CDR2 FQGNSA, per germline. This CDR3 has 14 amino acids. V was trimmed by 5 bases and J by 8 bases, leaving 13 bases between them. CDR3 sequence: CASSPMGRYSPLHF. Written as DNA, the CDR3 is TGTGCCAGCAGCCCTATGGGGCGGTATTCACCCCTCCACTTT. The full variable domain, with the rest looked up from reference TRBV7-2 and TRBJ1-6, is GAGVSQSPSNKVTEKGKDVELRCDPISGHTALYWYRQSLGQGLEFLIYFQGNSAPDKSGLPSDRFSAERTGGSVSTLTIQRTQQEDSAVYLCASSPMGRYSPLHFGNGTRLTVT.

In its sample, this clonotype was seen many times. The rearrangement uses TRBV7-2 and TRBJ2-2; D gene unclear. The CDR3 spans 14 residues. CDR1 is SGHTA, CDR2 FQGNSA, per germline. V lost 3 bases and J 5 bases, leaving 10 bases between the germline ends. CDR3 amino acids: CASSLHSGTGELFF. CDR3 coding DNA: TGTGCCAGCAGCTTGCACTCTGGGACCGGGGAGCTGTTTTTT.

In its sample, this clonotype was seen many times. The CDR3 nucleotides read TGTGCCAGCTCTGGGGTCACGTCCTCCTACAATGAGCAGTTCTTC. This codes for CASSGVTSSYNEQFF. V is TRBV11-2 and J is TRBJ2-1; D gene ambiguous. Trimming removed 8 bases at V and 0 bases at J, with 14 bases between. The germline gives CDR1 SGHAT, CDR2 FQNNGV. The CDR3 loop spans 15 amino acids.

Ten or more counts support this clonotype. CDR3 DNA sequence: TGCGCCAGCAGAACGACGACAGGGGCGCATAATAACTATGGCTACACCTTC. Its translation: CASRTTTGAHNNYGYTF. The chain couples TRBV5-1 to TRBJ1-2, with TRBD1 matching 8 bases. The trim removed 5 bases at V and 1 base at J, leaving 13 bases unmatched. This CDR3 contains 17 residues. Germline CDR1 is SGHRS and CDR2 is YFSETQ. The full variable domain, in which reference TRBV5-1 and TRBJ1-2 provide the parts outside the CDR3, is KAGVTQTPRYLIKTRGQQVTLSCSPISGHRSVSWYQQTPGQGLQFLFEYFSETQRNKGNFPGRFSGRQFSNSRSEMNVSTLELGDSALYLCASRTTTGAHNNYGYTFGSGTRLTVV.

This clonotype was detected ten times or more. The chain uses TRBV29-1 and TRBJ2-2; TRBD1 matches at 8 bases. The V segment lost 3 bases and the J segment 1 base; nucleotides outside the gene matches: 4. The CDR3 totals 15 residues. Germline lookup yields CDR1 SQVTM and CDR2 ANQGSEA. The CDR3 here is CSVDLGQGNTGELFF. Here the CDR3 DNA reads TGCAGCGTTGACCTCGGACAGGGGAACACCGGGGAGCTGTTTTTT.

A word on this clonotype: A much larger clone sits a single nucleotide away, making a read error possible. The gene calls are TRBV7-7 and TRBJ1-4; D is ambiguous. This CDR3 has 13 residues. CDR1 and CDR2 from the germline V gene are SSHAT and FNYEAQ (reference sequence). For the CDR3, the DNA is TGTGCCAGCAGCTTATACCAGAATGAAGAACTGTTTTTT. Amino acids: CASSLYQNEELFF.

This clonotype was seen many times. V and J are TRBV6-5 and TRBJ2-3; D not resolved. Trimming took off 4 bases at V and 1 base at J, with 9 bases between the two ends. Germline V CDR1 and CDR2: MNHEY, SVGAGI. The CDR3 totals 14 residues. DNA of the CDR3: TGTGCCAGCAGTTCCCCGGCCCGCACAGATACGCAGTATTTT. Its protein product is CASSSPARTDTQYF.

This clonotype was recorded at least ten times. The CDR3 loop reads CASSSGQVLSGANVLTF. The CDR3 nucleotides read TGTGCCAGCAGCTCGGGACAGGTCCTCTCTGGGGCCAACGTCCTGACTTTC. The gene calls are TRBV7-2 and TRBJ2-6; 8 bases map to TRBD1. J gave up 0 bases and V 4 bases, and 5 bases lay outside the gene matches. This CDR3 is built from 17 residues. CDR1 and CDR2 from the germline V gene are SGHTA and FQGNSA.

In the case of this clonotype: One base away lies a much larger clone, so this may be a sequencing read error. The CDR3 DNA sequence: TGTGCCAGCAGTTCCACTCGGGGGTTGGAGACCCAGTACTTC. It is translated as CASSSTRGLETQYF. The chain recombines TRBV12-3 or TRBV12-4 with TRBJ2-5; D possibly corresponds to TRBD2 (6 bases). Trimming cost V 4 bases and J 5 bases, with 14 bases left between them. The CDR3 is 14 amino acids.

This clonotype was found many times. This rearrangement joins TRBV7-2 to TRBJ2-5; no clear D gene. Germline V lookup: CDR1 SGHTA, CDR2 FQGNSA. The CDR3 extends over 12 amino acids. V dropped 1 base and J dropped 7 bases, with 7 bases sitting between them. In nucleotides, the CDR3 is TGTGCCAGCAGCTTAGATCGAGGGACCCAGTACTTC. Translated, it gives CASSLDRGTQYF.

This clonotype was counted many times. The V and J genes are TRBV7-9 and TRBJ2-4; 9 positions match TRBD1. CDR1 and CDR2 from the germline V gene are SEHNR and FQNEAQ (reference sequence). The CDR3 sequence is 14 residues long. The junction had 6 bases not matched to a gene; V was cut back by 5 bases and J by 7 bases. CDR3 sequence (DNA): TGTGCCAGCAGCACTTTGGGACAGGGCAACATTCAGTACTTC. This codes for CASSTLGQGNIQYF. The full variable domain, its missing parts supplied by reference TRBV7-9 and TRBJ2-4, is DTGVSQNPRHKITKRGQNVTFRCDPISEHNRLYWYRQTLGQGPEFLTYFQNEAQLEKSRLLSDRFSAERPKGSFSTLEIQRTEQGDSAMYLCASSTLGQGNIQYFGAGTRLSVL.

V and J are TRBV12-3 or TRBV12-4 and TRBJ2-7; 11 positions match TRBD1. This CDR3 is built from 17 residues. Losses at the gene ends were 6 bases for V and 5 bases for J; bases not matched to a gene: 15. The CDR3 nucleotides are TGTGCCAGCAGCTCAAACCGACGGGACAGGGGGTCCAACGAGCAGTACTTC. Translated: CASSSNRRDRGSNEQYF.

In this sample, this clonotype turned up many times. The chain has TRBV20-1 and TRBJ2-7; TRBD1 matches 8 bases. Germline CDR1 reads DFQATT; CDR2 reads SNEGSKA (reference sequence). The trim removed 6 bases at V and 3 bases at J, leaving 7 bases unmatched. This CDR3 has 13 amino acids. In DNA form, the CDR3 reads TGCAGTGCCCAAACCGACAGGGGCTACGAGCAGTACGTC. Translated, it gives CSAQTDRGYEQYV.

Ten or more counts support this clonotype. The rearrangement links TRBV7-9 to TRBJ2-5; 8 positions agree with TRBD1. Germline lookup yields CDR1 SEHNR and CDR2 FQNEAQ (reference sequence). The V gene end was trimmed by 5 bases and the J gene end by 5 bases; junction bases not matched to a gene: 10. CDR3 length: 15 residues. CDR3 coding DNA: TGTGCCAGCAGCGCAAACCAGGGGGCAGGGGAGACCCAGTACTTC. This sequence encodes CASSANQGAGETQYF.

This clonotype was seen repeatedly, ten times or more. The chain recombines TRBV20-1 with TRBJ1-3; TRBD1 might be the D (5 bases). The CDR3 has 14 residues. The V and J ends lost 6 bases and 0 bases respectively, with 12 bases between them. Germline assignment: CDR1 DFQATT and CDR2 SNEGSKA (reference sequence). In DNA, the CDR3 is TGCAGTGCCCGGGACTTCAACTCTGGAAACACCATATATTTT. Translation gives CSARDFNSGNTIYF.

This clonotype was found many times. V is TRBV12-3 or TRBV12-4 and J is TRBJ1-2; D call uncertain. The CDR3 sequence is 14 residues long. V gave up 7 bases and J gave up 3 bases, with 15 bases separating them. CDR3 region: CASTTRPRHYGYTF. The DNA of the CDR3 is TGTGCCAGCACCACGCGGCCACGGCACTATGGCTACACCTTC.

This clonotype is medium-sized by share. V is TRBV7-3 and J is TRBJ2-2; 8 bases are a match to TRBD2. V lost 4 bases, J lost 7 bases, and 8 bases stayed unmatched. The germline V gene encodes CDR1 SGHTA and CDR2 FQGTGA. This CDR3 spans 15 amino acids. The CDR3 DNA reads TGTGCCAGCAGCTCCTCTCGGGGGGGAAGCGGGGAGCTGTTTTTT. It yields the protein CASSSSRGGSGELFF.

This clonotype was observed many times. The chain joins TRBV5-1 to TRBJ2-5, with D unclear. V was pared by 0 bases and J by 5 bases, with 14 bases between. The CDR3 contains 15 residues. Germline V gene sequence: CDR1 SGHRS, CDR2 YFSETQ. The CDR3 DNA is TGCGCCAGCAGCTTGGTGCCGGGTACGGGCGAGACCCAGTACTTC. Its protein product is CASSLVPGTGETQYF.